This entry features one T cell receptor beta chain sequence. Its target is unknown. The V gene's germline CDR1 is SGHTA and CDR2 FQGNSA. The CDR3 contains 14 residues. V was pared by 3 bases and J by 4 bases, with 13 bases between. The sample belongs to a study of CD8+CD57+ T cells in acquired aplastic anemia. About the study: Sorting CD4+ and CD8+ cells gave DNA averaging about 3.1 ug. Study-level points and caveats: Between patients and controls, CD8+ Simpson's diversity did not vary significantly.

CD8+CD57+ cell expansion, shown by flow cytometry, had occurred in the patients selected for sequencing. Severe acquired aplastic anemia was diagnosed in all patients. Blood samples were obtained from patients who had received no prior therapy. Genomic DNA constituted the template upon which TCR beta VDJ and CDR3 profiling was performed. TCRdb itself ran the reads through MiXCR, one entry per CDR3 protein. The sample lists 150,000 to 200,000 distinct CDR3 sequences, under 55% seen once, with 0.85% to 1.2% in the top ten. This TCR derives from a human donor with aplastic anemia. Sequencing used sorted CD4+, CD8+, or CD8+CD57+ T cells (not recorded which) from PBMCs. V usage is TRBV7-2 and J usage is TRBJ2-7, with a possible D match to TRBD1 (6 bases). This chain's CDR3 is CASSFPDRPYEQYF. The CDR3, as DNA: TGTGCCAGCAGCTTCCCGGACAGACCATACGAGCAGTACTTC.